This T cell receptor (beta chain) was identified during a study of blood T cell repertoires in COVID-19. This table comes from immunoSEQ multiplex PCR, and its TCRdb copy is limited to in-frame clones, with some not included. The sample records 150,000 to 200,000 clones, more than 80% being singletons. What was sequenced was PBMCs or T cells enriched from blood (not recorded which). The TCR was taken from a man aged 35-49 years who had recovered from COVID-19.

CDR3 amino acids: CASSQDLGGGGNTIYF. DNA for the CDR3: TGTGCCAGCAGCCAAGATCTAGGGGGCGGTGGAAACACCATATATTTT. This chain uses TRBV14 with TRBJ1-3, with 7 bases aligning to TRBD1. Unmatched junction bases numbered 5, after V lost 0 bases and J lost 3 bases. CDR1 and CDR2 from the germline V gene are SGHDN and FVKESK. The CDR3 totals 16 residues. The variable domain in full, completed from reference TRBV14 and TRBJ1-3, reads EAGVTQFPSHSVIEKGQTVTLRCDPISGHDNLYWYRRVMGKEIKFLLHFVKESKQDESGMPNNRFLAERTGGTYSTLKVQPAELEDSGVYFCASSQDLGGGGNTIYFGEGSWLTVV.